The clone carrying this T cell receptor (beta chain) was found a few times. RNA transcripts served as the template for amplifying TCR beta CDR3 regions. The TCR CDR3 was amplified in a first-round RT-PCR using the HTBI primer set. TCRdb processed the multiplex PCR reads anew with MiXCR; each CDR3 protein has one entry. The top ten clones hold 8.9% of a sample with hundreds of thousands of distinct CDR3 sequences, roughly 37% of them seen once. The data originate from a study of T cells in Graves' hyperthyroidism and ophthalmopathy. Study details: At the time of initial diagnosis and before any treatment, peripheral blood was collected.

Germline lookup yields CDR1 SGHRS and CDR2 YFSETQ. The CDR3 extends over 12 amino acids. Trimming pared 7 bases from V and 0 bases from J, leaving 7 bases between. V usage is TRBV5-1 and J usage is TRBJ1-1; D is possibly TRBD1 (5 bases). The source of this sequence is a young man with Graves' hyperthyroidism. The sequenced sample was blood. CDR3 nucleotides: TGCGCCAGCCAGGGAATGAACACTGAAGCTTTCTTT. Translation gives CASQGMNTEAFF. Full variable domain (outside the CDR3, taken from reference TRBV5-1 and TRBJ1-1): KAGVTQTPRYLIKTRGQQVTLSCSPISGHRSVSWYQQTPGQGLQFLFEYFSETQRNKGNFPGRFSGRQFSNSRSEMNVSTLELGDSALYLCASQGMNTEAFFGQGTRLTVV.